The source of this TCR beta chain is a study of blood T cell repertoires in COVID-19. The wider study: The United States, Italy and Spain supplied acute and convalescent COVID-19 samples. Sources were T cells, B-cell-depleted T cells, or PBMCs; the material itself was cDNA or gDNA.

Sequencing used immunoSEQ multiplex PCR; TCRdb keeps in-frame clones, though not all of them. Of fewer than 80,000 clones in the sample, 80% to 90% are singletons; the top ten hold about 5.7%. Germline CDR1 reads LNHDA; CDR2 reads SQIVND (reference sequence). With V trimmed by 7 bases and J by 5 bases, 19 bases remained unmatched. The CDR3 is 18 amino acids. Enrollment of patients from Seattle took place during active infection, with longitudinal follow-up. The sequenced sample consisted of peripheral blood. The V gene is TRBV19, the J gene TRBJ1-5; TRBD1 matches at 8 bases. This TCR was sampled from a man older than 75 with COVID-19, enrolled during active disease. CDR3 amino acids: CASKNWRQGAGGDQPQHF. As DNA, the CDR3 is TGTGCCAGTAAGAATTGGCGGCAGGGGGCAGGAGGGGATCAGCCCCAGCATTTT.